The 31 T cell receptor beta chains reported below all come from one sample, sequenced in a study of response to subunit inactivated influenza vaccine. TCRdb re-derived calls from the RT-PCR reads in MiXCR, one entry per CDR3 protein. The sample lists a few hundred thousand distinct CDR3 sequences; 12% to 15% were seen once. Sequenced material: PBMCs from blood, taken approximately 13 days after vaccination. The receptors derive from a man between 45 and 60 years old who received an inactivated influenza vaccine.

The chain employs TRBV20-1 and TRBJ2-7; 7 nucleotides match TRBD2. Trimming cost V 1 base and J 2 bases; bases outside gene matches: 8. The CDR3 runs 15 residues. Per the germline V gene, CDR1 is DFQATT and CDR2 is SNEGSKA (reference sequence). The CDR3: CSARVMASGPYEQYF. CDR3 bases: TGCAGTGCTAGAGTTATGGCTAGCGGTCCCTACGAGCAGTACTTC.

In its sample, this clonotype was seen a few times. J is TRBJ1-1 and V is TRBV5-4, with D maybe TRBD1 (6 bases). The length of the CDR3 is 16 residues. V gave up 0 bases and J gave up 0 bases, with 12 bases separating them. Germline lookup yields CDR1 SGHNT and CDR2 YYREEE (reference sequence). CDR3 residues: CASSLALGGMNTEAFF. Here the CDR3 DNA reads TGTGCCAGCAGCTTGGCCTTAGGGGGGATGAACACTGAAGCTTTCTTT.

This clonotype was found a few times. This rearrangement joins TRBV20-1 to TRBJ1-6; TRBD1 matches at 8 bases. The CDR3 runs 17 residues. V was pared by 1 base and J by 0 bases, with 5 bases of the junction left unmatched. Germline V gene sequence: CDR1 DFQATT, CDR2 SNEGSKA (reference sequence). The CDR3 region is CSARARTGSSYNSPLHF. DNA for the CDR3: TGCAGTGCTAGAGCTCGGACAGGGAGCTCCTATAATTCACCCCTCCACTTT.

This clonotype has just a few counts. The V and J genes are TRBV20-1 and TRBJ2-7, with D possibly TRBD1 on 5 matching bases. The CDR3 totals 12 residues. V lost 6 bases and J 1 base, leaving 10 bases between the germline ends. Looked up from germline, CDR1 is DFQATT and CDR2 is SNEGSKA (reference sequence). The CDR3 protein is CSAQQESYEQYF. The CDR3, as DNA: TGCAGTGCCCAACAGGAGTCCTACGAGCAGTACTTC.

The rearrangement uses TRBV6-5 and TRBJ2-5; D remains unclear. CDR1 and CDR2 (germline): MNHEY, SVGAGI. This CDR3 contains 13 residues. Trimming left V 0 bases short and J 5 bases short, with 7 bases between. The CDR3 protein is CASSYSLTETQYF. The CDR3 DNA reads TGTGCCAGCAGTTACTCACTTACTGAGACCCAGTACTTC.

V usage is TRBV20-1 and J usage is TRBJ1-3; D unclear. CDR1 is DFQATT and CDR2 is SNEGSKA in the germline V gene (reference sequence). V was pared by 6 bases and J by 0 bases, with 3 bases between. The CDR3 sequence is 11 residues long. CDR3 residues: CSATSGNTIYF. The CDR3 DNA reads as TGCAGTGCCACCTCTGGAAACACCATATATTTT.

The chain employs TRBV6-5 and TRBJ2-5; 10 bases are shared with TRBD2. V gave up 6 bases and J gave up 5 bases; unmatched junction bases: 9. The V gene's germline CDR1 is MNHEY and CDR2 SVGAGI. The CDR3 is made up of 15 amino acids. The CDR3 loop reads CASRLTSGEGETQYF. The CDR3 DNA follows: TGTGCCAGCAGGCTTACTAGCGGGGAAGGGGAGACCCAGTACTTC.

The rearrangement uses TRBV3-1 and TRBJ2-1; TRBD2 aligns across 12 bases. This CDR3 spans 17 amino acids. The junction had 11 bases not matched to a gene; V was cut back by 4 bases and J by 7 bases. Germline V CDR1 and CDR2: LGHDT, YNNKEL (reference sequence). DNA of the CDR3: TGTGCCAGCAGCCTCACTAGCGGGGGGCGTGTAGGGAATGAGCAGTTCTTC. Encoded protein: CASSLTSGGRVGNEQFF.

This clonotype was detected a few times. The rearrangement joins TRBV9 to TRBJ2-1; TRBD2 might be the D (5 bases). Germline values: CDR1 SGDLS, CDR2 YYNGEE. This CDR3 is 16 amino acids long. Trimming took off 0 bases at V and 5 bases at J, with 15 bases between the two ends. CDR3 protein: CASSVGGGGSHNEQFF. The DNA for the CDR3 is TGTGCCAGCAGCGTAGGAGGTGGAGGTAGTCACAATGAGCAGTTCTTC.

The V gene is TRBV28, the J gene TRBJ2-1, with D maybe TRBD1 (6 bases). The CDR3 has 14 amino acids. CDR1 and CDR2 from the germline V gene are MDHEN and SYDVKM. Trimming pared 6 bases from V and 10 bases from J, leaving 19 bases between. The CDR3 sequence is CASRPGWGPGEQFF. CDR3 bases: TGTGCCAGCAGGCCTGGGTGGGGGCCTGGCGAGCAGTTCTTC.

This clonotype was counted between two and nine times. V and J are TRBV29-1 and TRBJ2-1, with D possibly TRBD1 on 6 matching bases. This CDR3 spans 12 amino acids. V dropped 7 bases and J dropped 9 bases, with 16 bases sitting between them. Germline-derived CDR1 and CDR2 are SQVTM and ANQGSEA. CDR3 bases: TGCAGCGCCCTTGAGGGGGTTGGTGAGCAGTTCTTC. Its translation: CSALEGVGEQFF.

This clonotype was detected a few times. The rearrangement joins TRBV19 to TRBJ1-1; D may be TRBD1 (6 bases). The CDR3 is 14 residues long. The germline CDR1 and CDR2 sequences are LNHDA and SQIVND (reference sequence). The V and J ends lost 3 bases and 5 bases respectively, with 13 bases between them. CDR3 coding DNA: TGTGCCAGTAGTATGGTCGGGGGGCGGACTGAAGCTTTCTTT. This sequence encodes CASSMVGGRTEAFF.

The rearrangement uses TRBV4-3 and TRBJ2-1; 10 bases agree with TRBD2. Per germline, CDR1 LGHNA and CDR2 YSLEER. CDR3 length: 15 residues. After removal of 1 base from V and 8 bases from J, the junction contained 5 bases not matched to a gene. The CDR3, as DNA: TGCGCCAGCAGCCAAGGTACTAGCGGGATATATGAGCAGTTCTTC. Translation gives CASSQGTSGIYEQFF.

This clonotype showed up just a few times. J is TRBJ1-1 and V is TRBV3-1; maybe TRBD1 (5 bases). The CDR3 spans 17 residues. Germline CDR1 and CDR2: LGHDT and YNNKEL (reference sequence). With 2 bases removed from V and 8 bases from J, the gap between germline ends came to 24 bases. CDR3 residues: CASSQKGVGRGSPEAFF. As DNA, the CDR3 is TGTGCCAGCAGCCAAAAAGGAGTGGGTCGGGGCTCGCCCGAAGCTTTCTTT.

The chain is built from TRBV28 and TRBJ1-5; D is unresolved. CDR3 length: 13 amino acids. Trimming left V 7 bases short and J 2 bases short, with 9 bases between. Germline loops: CDR1 MDHEN, CDR2 SYDVKM. The CDR3 coding sequence is TGTGCCAGCATGCTTTGGGGCAATCAGCCCCAGCATTTT. Residues: CASMLWGNQPQHF.

The chain carries TRBV7-2 and TRBJ2-7; D gene uncertain. V dropped 3 bases and J dropped 2 bases, with 11 bases sitting between them. The CDR3 covers 14 residues. Germline CDR1 is SGHTA and CDR2 is FQGNSA. CDR3 region: CASSFSRSTYEQYF. CDR3 bases: TGTGCCAGCAGCTTTAGTCGCAGTACCTACGAGCAGTACTTC. Full variable domain (remainder filled in from reference TRBV7-2 and TRBJ2-7): GAGVSQSPSNKVTEKGKDVELRCDPISGHTALYWYRQSLGQGLEFLIYFQGNSAPDKSGLPSDRFSAERTGGSVSTLTIQRTQQEDSAVYLCASSFSRSTYEQYFGPGTRLTVT.

The chain links TRBV5-1 to TRBJ2-4; TRBD2 matches at 7 bases. Germline-derived CDR1 and CDR2 are SGHRS and YFSETQ. V gave up 4 bases and J gave up 0 bases; unmatched junction bases: 1. The CDR3 spans 14 residues. The CDR3 here is CASSRGEAKNIQYF. DNA for the CDR3: TGCGCCAGCAGCCGGGGGGAAGCCAAAAACATTCAGTACTTC.

The chain has TRBV19 and TRBJ2-7; no clear D gene. The CDR3 consists of 14 residues. Trimming left V 1 base short and J 2 bases short, with 9 bases between. Germline V lookup: CDR1 LNHDA, CDR2 SQIVND (reference sequence). The CDR3 DNA reads as TGTGCCAGTAGTATAGCCGTCGATACCTACGAGCAGTACTTC. Translating it yields CASSIAVDTYEQYF.

This chain links TRBV9 with TRBJ2-1, with 8 bases fitting TRBD2. Trimming took 2 bases from V and 4 from J; bases not matched to a gene: 11. CDR3 size: 17 residues. CDR1 is SGDLS, CDR2 YYNGEE, per germline. The CDR3 is CASSVGGSAGAYNEQFF. The CDR3 DNA reads TGTGCCAGCAGCGTGGGGGGATCAGCGGGAGCATACAATGAGCAGTTCTTC.

The chain uses TRBV30 and TRBJ2-3; 12 nucleotides align to TRBD2. CDR1 GTSNPN and CDR2 SVGIG come from the germline V gene (reference sequence). CDR3 length: 14 amino acids. The V gene end was trimmed by 5 bases and the J gene end by 9 bases; junction bases not matched to a gene: 9. CDR3 region: CAWETSGGFGTQYF. CDR3 sequence (DNA): TGTGCCTGGGAGACTAGCGGGGGATTCGGGACGCAGTATTTT.

This clonotype was counted a few times. The chain recombines TRBV5-1 with TRBJ1-1; D unresolved. The CDR3 is made up of 13 amino acids. V was clipped by 7 bases and J by 7 bases, with 17 bases between them. Germline V lookup: CDR1 SGHRS, CDR2 YFSETQ. CDR3 amino acids: CASQRADVSEAFF. The DNA of the CDR3 is TGCGCCAGCCAGAGGGCGGATGTGAGTGAAGCTTTCTTT.

Only a few counts were recorded for this clonotype. The CDR3 spells CASSLDAGTNLYSYNEQFF. The CDR3 bases are TGTGCCAGCAGCTTGGACGCGGGGACCAACTTATACTCCTACAATGAGCAGTTCTTC. The chain employs TRBV11-2 and TRBJ2-1, with D possibly matching TRBD2 (6 bases). V was pared by 3 bases and J by 0 bases, with 21 bases between. Germline V gene lookup returns CDR1 SGHAT and CDR2 FQNNGV. The CDR3 consists of 19 residues.

This chain uses TRBV11-2 with TRBJ1-4; D is possibly TRBD1 (5 bases). Trimming stripped 2 bases from V and 0 bases from J, with 13 bases between. From germline, CDR1 is SGHAT and CDR2 FQNNGV. The CDR3 is made up of 17 amino acids. In DNA, the CDR3 is TGTGCCAGCAGCTTACGACAGCTACGGACAACTAATGAAAAACTGTTTTTT. Translation: CASSLRQLRTTNEKLFF.

This chain connects TRBV4-3 to TRBJ2-1; no reliable D call. This CDR3 spans 15 amino acids. Trimming shortened V by 1 base and J by 4 bases, and 11 bases separated the two germline ends. Germline assignment: CDR1 LGHNA and CDR2 YSLEER. The CDR3 loop is CASSQGYRLYNEQFF. In nucleotides, the CDR3 is TGCGCCAGCAGCCAAGGTTATCGGCTGTACAATGAGCAGTTCTTC.

This chain joins TRBV7-2 and TRBJ2-5, with D possibly matching TRBD1 (5 bases). This CDR3 has 15 residues. Germline-derived CDR1 and CDR2 are SGHTA and FQGNSA. Trimming left V 2 bases short and J 1 base short, with 11 bases between. The CDR3 DNA sequence: TGTGCCAGCAGCTTATCAGGACACCCCCAAGAGACCCAGTACTTC. Encoded protein: CASSLSGHPQETQYF.

V usage is TRBV5-1 and J usage is TRBJ1-1; 7 nucleotides agree with TRBD1. Germline assignment: CDR1 SGHRS and CDR2 YFSETQ. There are 14 residues in the CDR3. Germline trimming cut 2 bases from V and 1 base from J; bases unmatched to any gene: 2. The DNA of the CDR3 is TGCGCCAGCAGCTTTCAGGGGGGGAACACTGAAGCTTTCTTT. Its translation: CASSFQGGNTEAFF.

The rearrangement uses TRBV7-6 and TRBJ2-1, with 12 bases aligning to TRBD2. The germline CDR1 and CDR2 sequences are SGHVS and FNYEAQ. The CDR3 is 16 residues long. Trimming cost V 1 base and J 7 bases; bases outside gene matches: 5. In DNA, the CDR3 is TGTGCCAGCAGCTTAGAGACTAGCGGGAGAAGTAATGAGCAGTTCTTC. This gives the protein CASSLETSGRSNEQFF.

This chain joins TRBV28 and TRBJ2-3; possibly TRBD1 or TRBD2 for D (6 bases each). CDR1 and CDR2 (germline): MDHEN, SYDVKM. Between the trimmed V and J ends, which lost 5 bases and 3 bases, there was a span of 18 bases. This CDR3 contains 16 residues. In DNA form, the CDR3 reads TGTGCCAGCAGTCCCCTGGGGGGCTTATTAACAGATACGCAGTATTTT. It translates to CASSPLGGLLTDTQYF.

This clonotype was counted a few times. The genes are TRBV5-1 and TRBJ2-2, with D possibly being TRBD2 (5 bases). The CDR3 contains 14 residues. In germline, CDR1 is SGHRS, CDR2 YFSETQ. Trimming left V 2 bases short and J 1 base short, with 6 bases between. Here the CDR3 reads CASSFEGNTGELFF. The CDR3 DNA reads TGCGCCAGCAGCTTTGAGGGGAACACCGGGGAGCTGTTTTTT.

In this sample, this clonotype turned up many times. The rearrangement links TRBV12-3 or TRBV12-4 to TRBJ1-2; 7 nucleotides agree with TRBD1. The J segment lost 4 bases and the V segment lost 4 bases, leaving 3 bases of the junction unmatched. The CDR3 spans 13 residues. The DNA for the CDR3 is TGTGCCAGCAGTTACAGGGGTTCCTATGGCTACACCTTC. It is translated as CASSYRGSYGYTF.

This clonotype has more than one count but fewer than ten. The chain couples TRBV12-3 or TRBV12-4 to TRBJ2-2; 11 nucleotides match TRBD2. With 6 bases clipped from V and 5 bases from J, the junction kept 11 bases outside the gene matches. The CDR3 has 17 amino acids. The CDR3 region is CASSLLPPSGGTGELFF. The CDR3 bases are TGTGCCAGCAGCCTACTACCCCCTAGCGGGGGGACCGGGGAGCTGTTTTTT.